The clone carrying this T cell receptor (beta chain) was observed a few times. Its antigen is unknown. This entry comes from a study of cytomegalovirus exposure and HLA in healthy donors. Overall study findings and caveats: Based on reports, TCR beta sequences accurately predicted HLA-A and HLA-B alleles for most subjects. Across donors, sequencing depth was assumed by presence/absence analyses to be roughly uniform.

The PCR was carried out with 60 Vbeta primers and 13 Jbeta primers. Measured with immunoSEQ multiplex PCR; TCRdb has only the in-frame clones, and not every one. The sample lists approximately 110,000 clones, approximately 15% occurring once. V dropped 7 bases and J dropped 3 bases, with 16 bases sitting between them. The length of the CDR3 is 14 residues. Germline V gives CDR1 MDHEN, CDR2 SYDVKM. The source is a woman under 30 in good health and CMV-seronegative. The V gene is TRBV28, the J gene TRBJ2-7; a weak D match, TRBD2 (5 bases). The sample was PBMCs. The CDR3 region has the DNA TGTGCCAGCACCCGGGCGGGTACTAGCTACGAGCAGTACTTC. Its protein product is CASTRAGTSYEQYF.